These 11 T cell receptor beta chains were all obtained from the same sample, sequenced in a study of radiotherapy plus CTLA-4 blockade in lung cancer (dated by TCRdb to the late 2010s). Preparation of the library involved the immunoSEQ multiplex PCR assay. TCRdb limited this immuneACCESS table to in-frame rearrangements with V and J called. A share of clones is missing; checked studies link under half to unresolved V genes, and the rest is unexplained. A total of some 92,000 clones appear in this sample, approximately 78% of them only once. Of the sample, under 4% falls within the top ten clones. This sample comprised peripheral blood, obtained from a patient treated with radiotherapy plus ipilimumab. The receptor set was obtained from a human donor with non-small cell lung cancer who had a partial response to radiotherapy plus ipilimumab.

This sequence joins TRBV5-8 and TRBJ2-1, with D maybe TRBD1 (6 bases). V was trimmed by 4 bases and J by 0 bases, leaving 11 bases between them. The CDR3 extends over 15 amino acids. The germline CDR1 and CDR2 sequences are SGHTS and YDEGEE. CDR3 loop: CASSPLTGSYNEQFF. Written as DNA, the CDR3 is TGTGCCAGCAGCCCTTTGACAGGCTCCTACAATGAGCAGTTCTTC. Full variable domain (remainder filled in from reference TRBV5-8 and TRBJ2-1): EAGVTQSPTHLIKTRGQQATLRCSPISGHTSVYWYQQALGLGLQFLLWYDEGEERNRGNFPPRFSGRQFPNYSSELNVNALELEDSALYLCASSPLTGSYNEQFFGPGTRLTVL.

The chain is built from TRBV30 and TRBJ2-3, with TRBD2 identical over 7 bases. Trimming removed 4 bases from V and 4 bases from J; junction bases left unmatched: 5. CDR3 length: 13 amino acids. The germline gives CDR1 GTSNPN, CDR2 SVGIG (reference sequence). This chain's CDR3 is CAWNMGRADTQYF. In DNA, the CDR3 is TGTGCCTGGAATATGGGGAGGGCAGATACGCAGTATTTT.

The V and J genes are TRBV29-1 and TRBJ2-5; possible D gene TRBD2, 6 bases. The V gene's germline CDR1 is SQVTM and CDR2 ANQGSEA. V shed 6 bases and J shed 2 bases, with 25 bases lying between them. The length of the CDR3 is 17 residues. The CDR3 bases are TGCAGCGTACAGATCACGGGGGTTAGGGGTCGGCAAGAGACCCAGTACTTC. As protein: CSVQITGVRGRQETQYF. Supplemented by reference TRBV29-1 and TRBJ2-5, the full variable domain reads SAVISQKPSRDICQRGTSLTIQCQVDSQVTMMFWYRQQPGQSLTLIATANQGSEATYESGFVIDKFPISRPNLTFSTLTVSNMSPEDSSIYLCSVQITGVRGRQETQYFGPGTRLLVL.

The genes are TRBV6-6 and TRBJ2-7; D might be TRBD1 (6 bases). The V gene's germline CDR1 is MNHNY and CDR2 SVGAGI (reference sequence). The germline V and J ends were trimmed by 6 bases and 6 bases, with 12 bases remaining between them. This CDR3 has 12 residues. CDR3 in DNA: TGTGCCAGCAGCCGAAACAGGGTCGAGCAGTACTTC. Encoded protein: CASSRNRVEQYF.

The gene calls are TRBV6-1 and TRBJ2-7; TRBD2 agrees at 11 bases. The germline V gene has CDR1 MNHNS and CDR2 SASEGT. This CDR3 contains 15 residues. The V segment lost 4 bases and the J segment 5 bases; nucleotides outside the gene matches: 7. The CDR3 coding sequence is TGTGCCAGCAGTGCCACTAGCGGGAGCCGGAACGAGCAGTACTTC. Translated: CASSATSGSRNEQYF.

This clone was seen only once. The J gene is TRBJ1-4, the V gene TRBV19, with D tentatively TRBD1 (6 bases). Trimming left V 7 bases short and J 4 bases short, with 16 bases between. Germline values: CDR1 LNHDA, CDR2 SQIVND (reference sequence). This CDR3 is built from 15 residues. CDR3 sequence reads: CASMGGGANNEKLFF. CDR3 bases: TGTGCCAGTATGGGCGGGGGGGCCAATAATGAAAAACTGTTTTTT. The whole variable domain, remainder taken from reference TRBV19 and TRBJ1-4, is DGGITQSPKYLFRKEGQNVTLSCEQNLNHDAMYWYRQDPGQGLRLIYYSQIVNDFQKGDIAEGYSVSREKKESFPLTVTSAQKNPTAFYLCASMGGGANNEKLFFGSGTQLSVL.

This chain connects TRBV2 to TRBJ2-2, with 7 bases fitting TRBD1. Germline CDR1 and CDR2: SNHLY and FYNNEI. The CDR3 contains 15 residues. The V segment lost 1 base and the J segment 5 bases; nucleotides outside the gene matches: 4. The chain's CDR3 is CASSEGDSWTGELFF. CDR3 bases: TGTGCCAGCAGTGAAGGGGACAGCTGGACCGGGGAGCTGTTTTTT.

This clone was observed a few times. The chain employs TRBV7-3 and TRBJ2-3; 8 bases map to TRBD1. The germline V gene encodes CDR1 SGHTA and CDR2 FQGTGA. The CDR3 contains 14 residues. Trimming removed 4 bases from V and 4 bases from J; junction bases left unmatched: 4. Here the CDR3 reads CASSSQGAADTQYF. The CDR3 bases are TGTGCCAGCAGCTCGCAGGGGGCTGCAGATACGCAGTATTTT. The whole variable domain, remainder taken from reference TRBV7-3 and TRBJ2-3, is GAGVSQTPSNKVTEKGKYVELRCDPISGHTALYWYRQSLGQGPEFLIYFQGTGAADDSGLPNDRFFAVRPEGSVSTLKIQRTERGDSAVYLCASSSQGAADTQYFGPGTRLTVL.

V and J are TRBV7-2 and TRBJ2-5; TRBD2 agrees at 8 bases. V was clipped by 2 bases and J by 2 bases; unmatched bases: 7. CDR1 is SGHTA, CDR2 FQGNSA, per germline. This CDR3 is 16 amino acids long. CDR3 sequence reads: CASSLLAGTTQETQYF. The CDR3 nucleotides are TGTGCCAGCAGCTTATTAGCGGGAACTACACAAGAGACCCAGTACTTC. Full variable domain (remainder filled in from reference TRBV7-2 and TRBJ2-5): GAGVSQSPSNKVTEKGKDVELRCDPISGHTALYWYRQSLGQGLEFLIYFQGNSAPDKSGLPSDRFSAERTGGSVSTLTIQRTQQEDSAVYLCASSLLAGTTQETQYFGPGTRLLVL.

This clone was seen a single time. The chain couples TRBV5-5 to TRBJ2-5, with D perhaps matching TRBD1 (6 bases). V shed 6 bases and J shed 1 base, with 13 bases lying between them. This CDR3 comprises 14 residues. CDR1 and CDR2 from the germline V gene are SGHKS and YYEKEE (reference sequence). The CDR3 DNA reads TGTGCCAGCATTACCGGACAGACCCAAGAGACCCAGTACTTC. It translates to CASITGQTQETQYF.

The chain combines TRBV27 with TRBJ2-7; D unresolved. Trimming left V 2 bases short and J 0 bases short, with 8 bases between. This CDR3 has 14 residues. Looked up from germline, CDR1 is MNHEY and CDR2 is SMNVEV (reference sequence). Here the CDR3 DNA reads TGTGCCAGCAGTTTAAAGCCGAACTCCTACGAGCAGTACTTC. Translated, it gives CASSLKPNSYEQYF.